Described below is a single TCR beta chain sequence and its context. Its antigen is as yet unknown. These data originate in a study of breast tumors, draining lymph nodes, adjacent tissues. Regarding the study as a whole: Findings are consistent with lymph node origin and intratumoral expansion of most tumor T cells. Tumors had less TCR diversity than lymph nodes, more than nontumor tissue. Luminal-like breast cancer showed significantly higher tumor–nontumor repertoire similarity than basal-like.

Samples came from axillary lymph nodes draining the breast cancer. From germline, CDR1 is SGHKS and CDR2 YYEKEE (reference sequence). V was cut by 1 base and J by 4 bases, with 18 bases left in between. The CDR3 has 17 amino acids. TCRdb independently ran MiXCR on the multiplex PCR reads; one entry per CDR3 protein. The sample has under 300,000 distinct CDR3 sequences; under 40% are singletons. The source of this sequence is a female donor with breast cancer. Some clones in this sample may be carry-over from other donors' samples. What was sequenced was axillary lymph node tissue. The V call is TRBV5-5, the J call TRBJ1-3; D gene uncertain. CDR3 sequence reads: CASSLKLAGGPGNTIYF. The CDR3 DNA reads TGTGCCAGCAGCTTGAAACTAGCGGGAGGGCCAGGAAACACCATATATTTT.